These 27 T cell receptor beta chains came from one sample sequenced in a study of shared clonotypes between healthy human individuals. Sequenced by immunoSEQ multiplex PCR; TCRdb stores in-frame clones only, minus some. Of more than 900,000 clones in the sample, about 80% were seen once. The specimen sequenced was memory CD4+ T cells from PBMCs. Subset indicated: CD45RA-negative fraction. The receptor source for this set is a man aged 18 to 30 in good health. Some clones in this sample may be carry-over from other donors' samples.

This chain uses TRBV7-3 with TRBJ2-7; 8 bases map to TRBD2. The trim removed 6 bases at V and 6 bases at J, leaving 7 bases unmatched. Germline loops: CDR1 SGHTA, CDR2 FQGTGA. The CDR3 extends over 13 amino acids. CDR3 amino acids: CASSSGIVGEQYF. The CDR3, as DNA: TGTGCCAGCAGTAGCGGGATCGTGGGCGAGCAGTACTTC.

V usage is TRBV28 and J usage is TRBJ1-2; perhaps TRBD1 as D (5 bases). In germline, CDR1 is MDHEN, CDR2 SYDVKM. The ends were cut back, 4 bases at V and 7 bases at J, with 10 bases in the middle. The CDR3 loop spans 12 amino acids. The CDR3 DNA reads TGTGCCAGCAGTTCAGGGATCAGTGGCTACACCTTC. Its protein product is CASSSGISGYTF.

This clone was picked up one time. V and J are TRBV11-3 and TRBJ2-6; D gene uncertain. The V end was cut by 4 bases, the J end by 4 bases, with 5 bases between. The CDR3 has 13 residues. Germline CDR1 and CDR2: SGHNT and YENEEA. The chain's CDR3 is CASSSRGANVLTF. CDR3 coding DNA: TGTGCCAGCAGCTCCCGCGGGGCCAACGTCCTGACTTTC. The full variable domain, completed using reference TRBV11-3 and TRBJ2-6, is EAGVVQSPRYKIIEKKQPVAFWCNPISGHNTLYWYLQNLGQGPELLIRYENEEAVDDSQLPKDRFSAERLKGVDSTLKIQPAELGDSAVYLCASSSRGANVLTFGAGSRLTVL.

The chain employs TRBV7-9 and TRBJ2-5; no reliable D call. TRBJ2-7 matches the DNA end more closely, so the J call is doubtful. CDR1 and CDR2 (germline): SEHNR, FQNEAQ (reference sequence). The CDR3 is 14 amino acids. The CDR3 DNA reads TGTGCCAGCAAACCACTGGGTATCCCCTACGAGCAGTACTTC. Translation gives CASKPLGIPYEQYF.

The chain links TRBV29-1 to TRBJ1-4; D perhaps matches TRBD1 (6 bases). This CDR3 comprises 12 residues. Germline assignment: CDR1 SQVTM and CDR2 ANQGSEA. Trimming removed 5 bases from V and 5 bases from J, with 9 bases in between. The CDR3 is CSVFQGNEKLFF. The CDR3 region has the DNA TGCAGCGTTTTTCAGGGGAATGAAAAACTGTTTTTT.

This chain connects TRBV18 to TRBJ2-1, with 9 bases that match TRBD1. Germline values: CDR1 KGHSH, CDR2 LQKENI. CDR3 length: 16 residues. Germline trimming cut 3 bases from V and 1 base from J; bases unmatched to any gene: 4. The CDR3 loop is CASSPTQGASYNEQFF. The CDR3 coding sequence is TGTGCCAGCTCACCCACACAGGGGGCATCCTACAATGAGCAGTTCTTC. Full variable domain (missing parts from reference TRBV18 and TRBJ2-1): NAGVMQNPRHLVRRRGQEARLRCSPMKGHSHVYWYRQLPEEGLKFMVYLQKENIIDESGMPKERFSAEFPKEGPSILRIQQVVRGDSAAYFCASSPTQGASYNEQFFGPGTRLTVL.

This sequence joins TRBV28 and TRBJ1-5; TRBD1 is a possible D gene (5 bases). CDR1 and CDR2 from the germline V gene are MDHEN and SYDVKM. V shed 8 bases and J shed 3 bases, with 17 bases lying between them. This CDR3 spans 15 amino acids. Here the CDR3 reads CASGTLDRNNQPQHF. CDR3 bases: TGTGCCAGCGGGACCCTAGACAGAAACAATCAGCCCCAGCATTTT.

The rearrangement uses TRBV5-1 and TRBJ2-3; D is possibly TRBD2 (6 bases). The V gene lost 5 bases and the J gene lost 6 bases, with 13 bases spanning the gap. Germline V gene data show CDR1 as SGHRS and CDR2 as YFSETQ. There are 13 residues in the CDR3. The CDR3 DNA reads as TGCGCCAGCAGGGAGGGATCATCCGATACGCAGTATTTT. This gives the protein CASREGSSDTQYF.

J is TRBJ2-3 and V is TRBV7-3; D may be TRBD2 (6 bases). This CDR3 is 15 amino acids long. Trimming left V 1 base short and J 7 bases short, with 15 bases between. CDR1 and CDR2 (germline): SGHTA, FQGTGA. As DNA, the CDR3 is TGTGCCAGCAGCTTAATTGGCGGGATAGGGAATACGCAGTATTTT. Translation: CASSLIGGIGNTQYF.

This chain connects TRBV6-6 to TRBJ2-7; 13 bases match TRBD2. Germline lookup yields CDR1 MNHNY and CDR2 SVGAGI (reference sequence). The CDR3 runs to 12 residues. The CDR3 DNA reads as TGTGCTAGCGGGACTAGCGGGATCGAGCAGTACTTC. As protein: CASGTSGIEQYF.

This clone has more than one count but fewer than ten. The rearrangement links TRBV28 to TRBJ2-3; TRBD2 matches 9 bases. The CDR3 sequence is 15 residues long. Unmatched junction bases numbered 8, after V lost 6 bases and J lost 4 bases. Germline values: CDR1 MDHEN, CDR2 SYDVKM. CDR3 sequence: CASRGGRALPDTQYF. In DNA, the CDR3 is TGTGCCAGCAGAGGCGGGAGGGCCCTCCCAGATACGCAGTATTTT.

The V call is TRBV12-5, the J call TRBJ2-7; 9 bases match TRBD1. V shed 6 bases, J shed 2 bases, and the junction held 17 bases outside the gene matches. CDR3 length equals 18 residues. Germline CDR1 is LGHNT and CDR2 is FRNRAP. CDR3 DNA: TGTGCTAGTGGGCTTAGGGTTTTTTTGACAGGGGGTCCCTACGAGCAGTACTTC. Translating gives CASGLRVFLTGGPYEQYF.

The chain is built from TRBV21-1 and TRBJ1-5. TRBV21-1 is designated a pseudogene. This CDR3 comprises 13 residues. The CDR3 spells CASSESWGAPQHF. The CDR3, as DNA: TGTGCCAGCAGCGAAAGCTGGGGTGCGCCCCAGCATTTT.

The chain joins TRBV11-2 to TRBJ2-2; 7 nucleotides line up with TRBD1. Germline V gives CDR1 SGHAT, CDR2 FQNNGV. There are 14 residues in the CDR3. With 5 bases clipped from V and 5 bases from J, the junction kept 5 bases outside the gene matches. The CDR3 region has the DNA TGTGCCAGCAGCCTGGACAGGCTGACCGGGGAGCTGTTTTTT. Its protein product is CASSLDRLTGELFF.

The chain couples TRBV18 to TRBJ1-5; D is undetermined. CDR1 and CDR2 from the germline V gene are KGHSH and LQKENI. V shed 6 bases and J shed 4 bases, with 16 bases lying between them. The CDR3 spans 15 residues. The chain's CDR3 is CASSPVEGRNQPQHF. CDR3 bases: TGTGCCAGCTCTCCCGTGGAAGGCAGGAATCAGCCCCAGCATTTT.

This chain links TRBV19 with TRBJ1-5; the match to TRBD1 covers 7 bases. Germline lookup yields CDR1 LNHDA and CDR2 SQIVND (reference sequence). Trimming cost V 7 bases and J 2 bases; bases outside gene matches: 8. CDR3 length equals 15 residues. CDR3 DNA: TGTGCCAGTATCCAGGACAGGCTAGGCAATCAGCCCCAGCATTTT. It specifies CASIQDRLGNQPQHF.

This chain uses TRBV5-1 with TRBJ2-5; D not certain. Trimming removed 0 bases at V and 4 bases at J, with 13 bases between. CDR3 size: 15 residues. Germline CDR1 SGHRS, CDR2 YFSETQ. CDR3 in DNA: TGCGCCAGCAGCTTGGGGTCGCCGGGTAGAGAGACCCAGTACTTC. It specifies CASSLGSPGRETQYF.

This chain joins TRBV30 and TRBJ1-1, with D tentatively TRBD1 (5 bases). CDR1 GTSNPN and CDR2 SVGIG come from the germline V gene (reference sequence). V dropped 7 bases and J dropped 0 bases, with 18 bases sitting between them. The CDR3 extends over 15 amino acids. The CDR3 DNA reads TGTGCCTCGGGGGACGAGACGGTCATGAACACTGAAGCTTTCTTT. Translated: CASGDETVMNTEAFF.

This chain connects TRBV2 to TRBJ2-7; the D call may be TRBD1 or TRBD2 (5 bases each). From germline, CDR1 is SNHLY and CDR2 FYNNEI. V shed 4 bases and J shed 7 bases, with 20 bases lying between them. The CDR3 has 15 residues. For the CDR3, the DNA is TGTGCCAGCAGTGCCCGAGGGACGGGTCAAGGGGAGCAGTACTTC. Its protein is CASSARGTGQGEQYF. Complete variable domain (other parts from reference TRBV2 and TRBJ2-7): EPEVTQTPSHQVTQMGQEVILRCVPISNHLYFYWYRQILGQKVEFLVSFYNNEISEKSEIFDDQFSVERPDGSNFTLKIRSTKLEDSAMYFCASSARGTGQGEQYFGPGTRLTVT.

The chain is built from TRBV6-1 and TRBJ2-7; D unclear. Trimming cost V 3 bases and J 5 bases, with 8 bases left between them. CDR3 length: 12 residues. Germline CDR1 MNHNS, CDR2 SASEGT. CDR3 coding DNA: TGTGCCAGCAGTGAGGTGGGCAACGAGCAGTACTTC. Translation: CASSEVGNEQYF.

This sequence joins TRBV9 and TRBJ1-1; unclear D gene. V was clipped by 0 bases and J by 1 base, with 10 bases between them. The CDR3 has 15 residues. CDR1 SGDLS and CDR2 YYNGEE come from the germline V gene. In DNA, the CDR3 is TGTGCCAGCAGCGTAGATTCGGCTCCGAACACTGAAGCTTTCTTT. Translating it yields CASSVDSAPNTEAFF.

The chain combines TRBV7-2 with TRBJ1-5, with 12 bases lining up with TRBD1. This CDR3 contains 14 residues. Germline V gene sequence: CDR1 SGHTA, CDR2 FQGNSA. J gave up 6 bases and V 7 bases, and 4 bases lay outside the gene matches. The CDR3 DNA follows: TGTGCCAGCACCGGGACAGGGGGCAGTCAGCCCCAGCATTTT. Its protein is CASTGTGGSQPQHF.

This clone was seen a handful of times. Additional DNA sequences in this sample encode the identical CDR3. The chain recombines TRBV28 with TRBJ1-5; D is ambiguous. The V and J ends lost 5 bases and 2 bases respectively, with 10 bases between them. Germline values: CDR1 MDHEN, CDR2 SYDVKM. The CDR3 consists of 14 residues. CDR3 bases: TGTGCCAGCAGTCCAGGACGCGGCAATCAGCCCCAGCATTTT. The encoded protein is CASSPGRGNQPQHF.

The rearrangement uses TRBV2 and TRBJ1-5; D gene ambiguous. Germline lookup yields CDR1 SNHLY and CDR2 FYNNEI. V dropped 5 bases and J dropped 0 bases, with 8 bases sitting between them. The length of the CDR3 is 14 residues. CDR3 sequence (DNA): TGTGCCAGCAGTCTCGGGGTTAGCAATCAGCCCCAGCATTTT. Its protein is CASSLGVSNQPQHF.

CDR3 DNA sequence: TGTGCCAGCAGTTACGGCAGAATGAACACTGAAGCTTTCTTT. Protein sequence: CASSYGRMNTEAFF. The chain uses TRBV6-6 and TRBJ1-1; no definite D call. V lost 2 bases, J lost 0 bases, and 7 bases lay in between. Germline CDR1 reads MNHNY; CDR2 reads SVGAGI (reference sequence). The CDR3 runs to 14 residues.

The J gene is TRBJ2-3, the V gene TRBV9; D is unclear. The germline V and J ends were trimmed by 4 bases and 0 bases, with 15 bases remaining between them. This CDR3 comprises 16 residues. Germline V gives CDR1 SGDLS, CDR2 YYNGEE. The CDR3, as DNA: TGTGCCAGCAGCCGTACTGGCCGCGGAAGCACAGATACGCAGTATTTT. It specifies CASSRTGRGSTDTQYF.

This rearrangement joins TRBV7-3 to TRBJ1-5; D unclear. Germline V gene lookup returns CDR1 SGHTA and CDR2 FQGTGA. The CDR3 extends over 13 amino acids. V lost 5 bases and J 6 bases, leaving 11 bases between the germline ends. The CDR3 loop is CASSPSPSQPQHF. CDR3 nucleotide sequence: TGTGCCAGCAGCCCATCTCCCTCTCAGCCCCAGCATTTT.